The rows below give T cell receptor beta chains drawn from one sample of a study of healthy donors' naive CD4 and CD8 T cells. TCRdb ran MiXCR on the reads and lists one entry per CDR3 protein. The sample consists of 200,000 or so distinct CDR3 sequences, about four fifths of them appearing once. Sequencing was done on a sample of naive CD4+ and CD8+ T cells sorted from blood, pooled from several donors. The receptors were sampled from a pool of human donors in good health; the sample pools cells from several healthy donors. Both conserved end residues are part of each CDR3. Size tells how often a clone was seen (once, few, many) or the class of an expanded clone, and some rows leave it out.

abundance	v_gene	j_gene	CDR3aa
.	TRBV6-2/TRBV6-3	TRBJ2-1	CASSYTPASASSYNEQFF
.	TRBV6-2/TRBV6-3	TRBJ1-2	CASSSDAGVGGYTF
.	TRBV29-1	TRBJ2-7	CSVEDPLAGARYEQYF
.	TRBV5-6	TRBJ2-5	CASVASGAEAQYF
.	TRBV12-3/TRBV12-4	TRBJ2-3	CASLRDRFVGTDTQYF
.	TRBV6-5	TRBJ1-4	CASSLRTGLNEKLFF
.	TRBV29-1	TRBJ2-1	CSVPGHEQFF
.	TRBV29-1	TRBJ2-7	CSVELDRGNYEQYF
.	TRBV6-5	TRBJ1-1	CASSYTRLNTEAFF
few	TRBV18	TRBJ2-6	CASSPQGSGANVLTF
once	TRBV5-6	TRBJ1-2	CASSYGTGDTYGYTF
once	TRBV27	TRBJ1-2	CANPDGNYGYTF
.	TRBV29-1	TRBJ2-1	CSVESLGQGEQFF
.	TRBV6-5	TRBJ1-2	CASSYVSWSGYTF
once	TRBV19	TRBJ1-2	CASSHRDTETINYGYTF
.	TRBV19	TRBJ2-3	CASSSTGADTQYF
few	TRBV29-1	TRBJ1-3	CSVVGDGNTIYF
.	TRBV19	TRBJ2-3	CASAGTGNVAQYF
.	TRBV27	TRBJ1-4	CASSLTGYNEKLFF
.	TRBV20-1	TRBJ1-6	CSARSPTGYSPLHF
.	TRBV2	TRBJ2-5	CASSPITDPLSGGETQYF
few	TRBV6-5	TRBJ2-7	CASSYSVGRVSYEQYF
.	TRBV27	TRBJ1-5	CASSPSSGQKAQPQHF
.	TRBV19	TRBJ2-7	CASSKDQLAATYEQYF
few	TRBV29-1	TRBJ2-7	CSVDGGGIYEQYF